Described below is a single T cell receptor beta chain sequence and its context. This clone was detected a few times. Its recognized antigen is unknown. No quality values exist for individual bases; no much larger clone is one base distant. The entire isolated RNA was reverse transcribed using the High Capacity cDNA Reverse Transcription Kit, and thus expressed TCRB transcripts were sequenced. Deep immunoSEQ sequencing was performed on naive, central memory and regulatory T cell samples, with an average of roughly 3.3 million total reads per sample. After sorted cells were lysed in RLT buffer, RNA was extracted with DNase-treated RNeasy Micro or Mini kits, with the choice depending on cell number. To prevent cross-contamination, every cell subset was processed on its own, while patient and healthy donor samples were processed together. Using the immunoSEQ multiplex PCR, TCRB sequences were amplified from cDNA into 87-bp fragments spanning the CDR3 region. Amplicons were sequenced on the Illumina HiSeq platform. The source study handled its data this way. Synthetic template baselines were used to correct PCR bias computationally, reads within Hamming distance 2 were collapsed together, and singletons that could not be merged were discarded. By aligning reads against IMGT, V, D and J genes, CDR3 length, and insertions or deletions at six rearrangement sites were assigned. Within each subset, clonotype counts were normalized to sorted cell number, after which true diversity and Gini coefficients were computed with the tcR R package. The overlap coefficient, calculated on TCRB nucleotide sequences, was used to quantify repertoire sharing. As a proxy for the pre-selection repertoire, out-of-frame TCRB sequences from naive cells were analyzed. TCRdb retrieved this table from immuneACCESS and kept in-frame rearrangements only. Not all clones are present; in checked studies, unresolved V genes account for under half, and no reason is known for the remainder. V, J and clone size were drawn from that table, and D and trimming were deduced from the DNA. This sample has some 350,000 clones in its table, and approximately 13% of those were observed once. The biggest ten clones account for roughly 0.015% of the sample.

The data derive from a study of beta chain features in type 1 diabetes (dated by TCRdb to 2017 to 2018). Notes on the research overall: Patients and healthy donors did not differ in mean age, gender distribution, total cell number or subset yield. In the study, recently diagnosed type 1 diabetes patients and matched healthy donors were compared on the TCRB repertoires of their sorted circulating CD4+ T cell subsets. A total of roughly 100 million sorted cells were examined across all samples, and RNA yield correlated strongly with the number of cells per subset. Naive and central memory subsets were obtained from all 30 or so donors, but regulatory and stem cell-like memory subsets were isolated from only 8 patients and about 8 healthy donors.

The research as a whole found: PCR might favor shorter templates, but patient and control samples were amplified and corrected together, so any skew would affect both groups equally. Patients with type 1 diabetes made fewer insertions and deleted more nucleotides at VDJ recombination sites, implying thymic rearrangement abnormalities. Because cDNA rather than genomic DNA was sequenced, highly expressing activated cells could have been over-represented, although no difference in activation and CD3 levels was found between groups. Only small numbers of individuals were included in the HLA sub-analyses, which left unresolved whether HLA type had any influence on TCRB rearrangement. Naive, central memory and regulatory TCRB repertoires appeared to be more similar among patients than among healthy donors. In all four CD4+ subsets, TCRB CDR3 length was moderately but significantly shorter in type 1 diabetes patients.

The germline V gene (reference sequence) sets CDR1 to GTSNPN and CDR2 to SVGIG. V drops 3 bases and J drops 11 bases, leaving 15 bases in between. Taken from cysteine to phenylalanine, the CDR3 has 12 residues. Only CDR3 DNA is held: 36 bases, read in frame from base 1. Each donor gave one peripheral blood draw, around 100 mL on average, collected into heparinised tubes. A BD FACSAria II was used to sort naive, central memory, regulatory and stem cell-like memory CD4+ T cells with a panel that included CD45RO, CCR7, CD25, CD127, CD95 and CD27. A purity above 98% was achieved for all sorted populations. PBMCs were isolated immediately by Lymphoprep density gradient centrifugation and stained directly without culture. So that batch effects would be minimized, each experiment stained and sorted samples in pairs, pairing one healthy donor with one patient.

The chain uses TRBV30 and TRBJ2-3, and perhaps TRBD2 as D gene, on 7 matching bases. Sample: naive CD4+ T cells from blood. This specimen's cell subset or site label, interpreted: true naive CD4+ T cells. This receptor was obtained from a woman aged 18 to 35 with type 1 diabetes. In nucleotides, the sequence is TGTGCCTGGAGCGAGGGGGGGCCGAAGCAGTATTTT. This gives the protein CAWSEGGPKQYF.